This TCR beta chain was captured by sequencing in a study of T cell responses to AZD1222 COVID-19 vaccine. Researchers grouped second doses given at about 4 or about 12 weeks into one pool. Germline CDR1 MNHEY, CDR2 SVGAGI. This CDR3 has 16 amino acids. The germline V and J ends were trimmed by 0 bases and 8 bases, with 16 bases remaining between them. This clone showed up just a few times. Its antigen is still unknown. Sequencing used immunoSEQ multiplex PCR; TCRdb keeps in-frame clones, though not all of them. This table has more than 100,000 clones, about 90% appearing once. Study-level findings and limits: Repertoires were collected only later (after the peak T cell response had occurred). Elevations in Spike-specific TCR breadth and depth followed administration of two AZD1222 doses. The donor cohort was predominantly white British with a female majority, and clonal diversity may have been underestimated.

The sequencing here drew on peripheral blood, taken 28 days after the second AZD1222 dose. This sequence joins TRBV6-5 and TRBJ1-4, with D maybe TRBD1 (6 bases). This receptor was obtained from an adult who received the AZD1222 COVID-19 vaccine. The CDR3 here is CASSYSRGGGGEKLFF. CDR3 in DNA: TGTGCCAGCAGTTACTCTCGAGGGGGAGGAGGCGAAAAACTGTTTTTT.